Described below is a single T cell receptor (beta chain) sequence and its context. No antigen is known for it. These data are taken from a study of cytomegalovirus exposure and HLA in healthy donors. About the research overall: An earlier analysis found fewer than 140 million unique TCR beta sequences from approximately 190 million T cells. General observations from the study: The likely origin of a cluster of highly shared sequence variants was a sequencing artifact. Other equally common chains were less clonally expanded than HLA-associated TCR beta chains, a later analysis showed.

Trimming took 3 bases from V and 0 from J, leaving 9 bases between them. Germline V gene sequence: CDR1 MNHEY, CDR2 SMNVEV (reference sequence). This CDR3 is 14 amino acids long. The PCR used 60 Vbeta and 13 Jbeta primers. Libraries were prepared by immunoSEQ multiplex PCR; TCRdb keeps only in-frame clonotypes and omits some of them. This sample has some 240,000 clones, with 70% to 80% found just once. The sequenced sample was PBMCs. The TCR sequence derives from a male donor in good health and CMV-seronegative. This chain joins TRBV27 and TRBJ2-7, with D uncertain. DNA of the CDR3: TGTGCCAGCAGTTTGGCGGAGCACTCCTACGAGCAGTACTTC. It is translated as CASSLAEHSYEQYF.